A single sample gave rise to the 24 T cell receptor beta chains below, sequenced in a study of T cells in severe cutaneous drug reactions. Bulk and single-cell libraries used iRepertoire multiplex PCR with TCR subtype-specific primers. TCRdb re-called the multiplex PCR reads and catalogs CDR3 proteins one per entry, DNA excluded. The sample's table shows 1,500 to 2,000 distinct CDR3 sequences. The donors had carbamazepine-induced Stevens-Johnson syndrome or toxic epidermal necrolysis. The sample comprised PBMCs. All receptors derive from a human donor with Stevens-Johnson syndrome, a severe cutaneous drug reaction.

The J gene is TRBJ1-3, the V gene TRBV7-2; TCRdb gives TRBD1 as the D gene, but with no DNA this cannot be confirmed. This CDR3 has 14 amino acids. The V gene's germline CDR1 is SGHTA and CDR2 FQGNSA. Here the CDR3 reads CASSAPASGNTIYF.

The chain employs TRBV20-1 and TRBJ1-1. This CDR3 is built from 12 residues. Germline values: CDR1 DFQATT, CDR2 SNEGSKA (reference sequence). Here the CDR3 reads CSARVVGTEAFF.

The rearrangement links TRBV2 to TRBJ2-7; TCRdb's D call, TRBD1, is unchecked because there is no DNA. The CDR3 extends over 15 amino acids. The V gene's germline CDR1 is SNHLY and CDR2 FYNNEI. The CDR3 sequence is CASSETGTADYEQYF.

In terms of frequency, this clonotype is medium-sized. The V and J genes are TRBV10-3 and TRBJ2-1; as DNA is missing, the TRBD2 call by TCRdb cannot be tested. Per germline, CDR1 ENHRY and CDR2 SYGVKD. The CDR3 has 16 residues. The CDR3 here is CAIKQTTSGSGDEQFF.

This clonotype counts as medium-sized (0.01 to 0.1%) by frequency. The genes are TRBV19 and TRBJ1-5; as DNA is missing, the TRBD1 call by TCRdb cannot be tested. The germline CDR1 and CDR2 sequences are LNHDA and SQIVND (reference sequence). The CDR3 spans 15 residues. CDR3 in amino acids: CASSIGGVSNQPQHF. Variable domain in full (rest from reference TRBV19 and TRBJ1-5): DGGITQSPKYLFRKEGQNVTLSCEQNLNHDAMYWYRQDPGQGLRLIYYSQIVNDFQKGDIAEGYSVSREKKESFPLTVTSAQKNPTAFYLCASSIGGVSNQPQHFGDGTRLSIL.

This clonotype counts as medium-sized by frequency. The V call is TRBV28, the J call TRBJ1-5; absent DNA, TCRdb's TRBD1 call cannot be checked. Germline V lookup: CDR1 MDHEN, CDR2 SYDVKM. The CDR3 length is 15 residues. CDR3 region: CASSPGTYSNQPQHF.

This clonotype counts as medium-sized by frequency. This chain links TRBV6-5 with TRBJ1-1; the TCRdb D gene call, TRBD1, has no DNA to confirm it. Per the germline V gene, CDR1 is MNHEY and CDR2 is SVGAGI. The CDR3 covers 17 residues. This CDR3 is CASSYSYDRVRNTEAFF.

This clonotype ranks as large in terms of frequency. The chain is built from TRBV15 and TRBJ2-1; checking the TCRdb D call of TRBD2 is not possible without DNA. The germline CDR1 and CDR2 sequences are LNHNV and YYDKDF (reference sequence). The CDR3 covers 16 residues. CDR3 residues: CATSPEGTSGRDEQFF.

Considering frequency, this clonotype is medium-sized (0.01 to 0.1%). The V and J genes are TRBV5-4 and TRBJ2-7. The CDR3 totals 13 residues. Germline values: CDR1 SGHNT, CDR2 YYREEE (reference sequence). The CDR3 here is CASSPENIYEQYF.

V is TRBV29-1 and J is TRBJ2-7; absent DNA, TCRdb's TRBD2 call cannot be checked. In germline, CDR1 is SQVTM, CDR2 ANQGSEA. CDR3 length: 13 amino acids. CDR3 loop: CSVGTSGTYEQYF.

According to its frequency, this clonotype is medium-sized. The chain joins TRBV5-1 to TRBJ2-7. Germline V CDR1 and CDR2: SGHRS, YFSETQ. The CDR3 length is 12 residues. This CDR3 reads CASSLGTYEQYF.

This clonotype is medium-sized by frequency. V usage is TRBV28 and J usage is TRBJ1-5; the TCRdb D gene call, TRBD1, has no DNA to confirm it. Looked up from germline, CDR1 is MDHEN and CDR2 is SYDVKM. The CDR3 length is 17 residues. CDR3 region: CASSWGPPGGRNQPQHF.

This clonotype registers medium-sized by frequency. The rearrangement joins TRBV13 to TRBJ1-1. There are 14 residues in the CDR3. The germline CDR1 and CDR2 sequences are PRHDT and FYEKMQ (reference sequence). This CDR3 reads CASSFGGFNTEAFF.

V and J are TRBV5-1 and TRBJ2-2. Germline-derived CDR1 and CDR2 are SGHRS and YFSETQ. The CDR3 extends over 13 amino acids. CDR3 protein: CASASTNTGELFF.

By frequency, this clonotype registers medium-sized. This chain uses TRBV2 with TRBJ2-1; absent DNA, TCRdb's TRBD1 call cannot be checked. This CDR3 has 12 amino acids. The germline V gene encodes CDR1 SNHLY and CDR2 FYNNEI. The CDR3 sequence is CASRRQYNEQFF.

In terms of frequency, this clonotype is medium-sized (0.01 to 0.1%). The V call is TRBV18, the J call TRBJ1-2; checking the TCRdb D call of TRBD1 is not possible without DNA. CDR1 is KGHSH and CDR2 is LQKENI in the germline V gene. The CDR3 consists of 15 residues. The CDR3 sequence is CASSPGPGRAYGYTF.

This clonotype is classed as large by frequency. The chain combines TRBV28 with TRBJ1-5; TCRdb names TRBD1, which stays unverified in the absence of DNA. CDR3 length: 14 residues. Germline CDR1 is MDHEN and CDR2 is SYDVKM. This chain's CDR3 is CASGGAGHNQPQHF.

This sequence joins TRBV5-1 and TRBJ2-7; absent DNA, TCRdb's TRBD1 call cannot be checked. Germline lookup yields CDR1 SGHRS and CDR2 YFSETQ. This CDR3 region has 15 residues. CDR3 residues: CASSLEGQGAHEQYF.

The chain employs TRBV20-1 and TRBJ2-3; TCRdb's assignment of TRBD1 cannot be checked, as there is no DNA. The CDR3 is made up of 15 amino acids. CDR1 and CDR2 (germline): DFQATT, SNEGSKA (reference sequence). The CDR3 region is CSARVGEGRTDTQYF.

This chain links TRBV5-1 with TRBJ2-6; TCRdb's D call, TRBD1, is unchecked because there is no DNA. CDR1 is SGHRS and CDR2 is YFSETQ in the germline V gene. This CDR3 has 16 amino acids. The CDR3 here is CASSFGQGPITNVLTF.

According to its frequency, this clonotype is medium-sized (0.01 to 0.1%). V is TRBV28 and J is TRBJ2-1; the TRBD2 assignment by TCRdb is unverifiable without DNA. The length of the CDR3 is 14 residues. Looked up from germline, CDR1 is MDHEN and CDR2 is SYDVKM. CDR3 in amino acids: CASSERGDYNEQFF.

This clonotype is classed as medium-sized by frequency. J is TRBJ2-7 and V is TRBV10-1; without DNA, the TCRdb call of TRBD2 cannot be checked. Germline V gene lookup returns CDR1 WNHNN and CDR2 SYGVQD (reference sequence). CDR3 length: 14 residues. This CDR3 reads CASSDLAGVGEQYF.

This clonotype is identified as medium-sized from frequency. The chain recombines TRBV4-2 with TRBJ1-2; TCRdb picks TRBD1, but there is no DNA to check that call. CDR3 length: 15 amino acids. Germline values: CDR1 LGHNA, CDR2 YNFKEQ. The CDR3 here is CASSAPGQGIYGYTF.

This clonotype is identified as large from frequency. The chain recombines TRBV27 with TRBJ2-1; no DNA is available, so the TRBD2 call from TCRdb remains unchecked. The CDR3 consists of 14 residues. Germline V CDR1 and CDR2: MNHEY, SMNVEV (reference sequence). CDR3 sequence: CASSAGLEMNEQFF.